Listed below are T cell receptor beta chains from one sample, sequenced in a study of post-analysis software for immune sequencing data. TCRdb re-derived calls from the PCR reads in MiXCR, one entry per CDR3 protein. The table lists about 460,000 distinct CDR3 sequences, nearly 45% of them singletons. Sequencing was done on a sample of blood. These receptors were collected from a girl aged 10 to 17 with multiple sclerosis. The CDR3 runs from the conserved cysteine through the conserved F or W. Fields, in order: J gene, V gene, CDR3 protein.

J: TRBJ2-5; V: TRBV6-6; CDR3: CASSPTGRGETQYF
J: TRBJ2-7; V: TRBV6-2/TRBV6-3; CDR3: CASSYIRGPYEQYF
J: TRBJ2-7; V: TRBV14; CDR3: CASSPWPTTYEQYF
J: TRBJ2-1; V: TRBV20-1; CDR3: CSARVGRGLFF
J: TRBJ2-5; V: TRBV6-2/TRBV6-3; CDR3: CASSYSRRGQYF
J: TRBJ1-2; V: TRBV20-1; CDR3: CSARDLQGLSYGYTF
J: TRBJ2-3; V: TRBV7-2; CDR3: CASSLALLLVTDTQYF
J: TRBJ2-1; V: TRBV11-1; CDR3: CASSLATTGGAANEQFF
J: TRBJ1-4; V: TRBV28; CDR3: CASSFEGTTEKLFF
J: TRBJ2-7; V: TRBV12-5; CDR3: CASGWGPYEQYF
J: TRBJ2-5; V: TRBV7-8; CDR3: CASSLRQGAVETQYF
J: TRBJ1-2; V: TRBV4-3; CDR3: CASSQDTDHYGYTF